Following are 23 T cell receptor beta chains from one sample sequenced in a study of graft-versus-host responses after intestinal transplantation. Produced via immunoSEQ multiplex PCR; TCRdb's table is partial and in-frame only. Found here are about 86,000 clones, around 83% of them singletons; the top ten hold about 18%. Their antigens are not known. Sequences were derived from unstimulated CD8+ T cells sorted from spleen or lymph node cells, sampled before intestinal transplant. The receptors shown here come from a human donor who received an intestinal transplant.

This rearrangement joins TRBV9 to TRBJ2-7; TRBD2 agrees at 7 bases. There are 17 residues in the CDR3. Germline V gene data show CDR1 as SGDLS and CDR2 as YYNGEE. Trimming cost V 4 bases and J 1 base; bases outside gene matches: 14. CDR3 DNA sequence: TGTGCCAGCAGCCCCCGGTGGGGTTTTAGCGGGTCCTACGAGCAGTACTTC. Translated, it gives CASSPRWGFSGSYEQYF.

In its sample, this clone was seen once. This chain links TRBV5-4 with TRBJ1-2; unclear D gene. The CDR3 has 16 residues. CDR1 and CDR2 from the germline V gene are SGHNT and YYREEE (reference sequence). Trimming removed 0 bases from V and 0 bases from J, with 12 bases in between. The CDR3 DNA reads as TGTGCCAGCAGCTTGGAAACCTCCGAAGCTAACTATGGCTACACCTTC. This gives the protein CASSLETSEANYGYTF.

This sequence joins TRBV9 and TRBJ2-1; a possible D gene is TRBD2 (5 bases). V was pared by 0 bases and J by 9 bases, with 22 bases between. The length of the CDR3 is 17 residues. In germline, CDR1 is SGDLS, CDR2 YYNGEE. CDR3 protein: CASSVGTRVGSLGEQFF. The CDR3 DNA reads as TGTGCCAGCAGCGTAGGGACGCGGGTCGGGTCTTTAGGTGAGCAGTTCTTC.

The gene calls are TRBV7-4 and TRBJ1-4; perhaps TRBD1 as D (5 bases). The V end lost 0 bases, the J end lost 5 bases, and 13 bases lay between the germline ends. The CDR3 spans 16 residues. Germline loops: CDR1 SGHVT, CDR2 SQSDAQ. The CDR3 loop is CASSLALTGLNEKLFF. The CDR3, as DNA: TGTGCCAGCAGCTTAGCGCTAACGGGACTGAATGAAAAACTGTTTTTT.

The chain employs TRBV6-5 and TRBJ2-7; 7 bases match TRBD1. Germline V lookup: CDR1 MNHEY, CDR2 SVGAGI. J was trimmed by 0 bases and V by 8 bases; bases with no gene match: 10. This CDR3 region has 15 residues. DNA for the CDR3: TGTGCCAGCTTTTCCGTAGGGACAGACTCCTACGAGCAGTACTTC. Translated, it gives CASFSVGTDSYEQYF.

As for this clone: A far larger clone is one nucleotide away, so this likely arose from a read error. The chain combines TRBV5-6 with TRBJ2-7; D ambiguous. Germline lookup yields CDR1 SGHDT and CDR2 YYEEEE. This CDR3 has 15 residues. The CDR3 spells CACSPPFGPTYEQYF. CDR3 nucleotide sequence: TGTGCCTGCAGCCCCCCGTTTGGGCCAACCTACGAGCAGTACTTC.

CDR3 amino acids: CASTEQGRIYGYTF. For the CDR3, the DNA is TGTGCCAGCACCGAACAGGGGAGGATCTATGGCTACACCTTC. J is TRBJ1-2 and V is TRBV28, with TRBD1 matching 7 bases. CDR1 is MDHEN, CDR2 SYDVKM, per germline. This CDR3 has 14 residues. The V gene end was trimmed by 7 bases and the J gene end by 4 bases; junction bases not matched to a gene: 9.

Remarks on this clone: The sample holds other DNA sequences that translate to the same CDR3. The rearrangement joins TRBV5-1 to TRBJ2-7; TRBD1 aligns across 7 bases. Germline lookup yields CDR1 SGHRS and CDR2 YFSETQ. The CDR3 has 13 amino acids. The V and J ends lost 0 bases and 5 bases, in that order; junction bases with no gene match: 2. CDR3 loop: CASSLDRGNEQYF. Written as DNA, the CDR3 is TGCGCCAGCAGCTTGGACAGGGGAAACGAGCAGTACTTC.

The chain links TRBV5-4 to TRBJ1-2; D might be TRBD1 (6 bases). The CDR3 runs to 16 residues. CDR1 is SGHNT, CDR2 YYREEE, per germline (reference sequence). Trimming left V 0 bases short and J 2 bases short, with 14 bases between. CDR3 nucleotides: TGTGCCAGCAGCTTGGCGTCAGGGGAAATGAACTATGGCTACACCTTC. Translating gives CASSLASGEMNYGYTF.

The chain employs TRBV6-6 and TRBJ2-7, with 7 bases fitting TRBD1. V lost 7 bases, J lost 2 bases, and 8 bases stayed unmatched. Germline lookup yields CDR1 MNHNY and CDR2 SVGAGI (reference sequence). This CDR3 is built from 14 residues. CDR3 region: CASMTGSLTYEQYF. As DNA, the CDR3 is TGTGCCAGCATGACAGGGTCGCTAACCTACGAGCAGTACTTC.

The chain recombines TRBV30 with TRBJ1-3; unclear D gene. The CDR3 has 12 amino acids. V shed 3 bases and J shed 4 bases, with 7 bases lying between them. Germline V gene lookup returns CDR1 GTSNPN and CDR2 SVGIG (reference sequence). The CDR3 DNA sequence: TGTGCCTGGAGAGGCAGGGGAAACACCATATATTTT. Encoded protein: CAWRGRGNTIYF. Supplemented by reference TRBV30 and TRBJ1-3, the full variable domain reads SQTIHQWPATLVQPVGSPLSLECTVEGTSNPNLYWYRQAAGRGLQLLFYSVGIGQISSEVPQNLSASRPQDRQFILSSKKLLLSDSGFYLCAWRGRGNTIYFGEGSWLTVV.

This rearrangement joins TRBV27 to TRBJ2-1; D unclear. V gave up 5 bases and J gave up 0 bases, with 8 bases separating them. The CDR3 contains 14 residues. The germline V gene has CDR1 MNHEY and CDR2 SMNVEV (reference sequence). The CDR3 region has the DNA TGTGCCAGCAGTAAGGAGTTCTCCTACAATGAGCAGTTCTTC. This translates into CASSKEFSYNEQFF.

This chain connects TRBV27 to TRBJ2-1, with D uncertain. V lost 4 bases to trimming and J lost 3 bases, with 10 bases between them. This CDR3 comprises 14 residues. CDR1 MNHEY and CDR2 SMNVEV come from the germline V gene (reference sequence). The CDR3 DNA sequence: TGTGCCAGCAGTTCCGGACCAGTCTACAATGAGCAGTTCTTC. Translating gives CASSSGPVYNEQFF.

The V gene is TRBV4-1, the J gene TRBJ2-1; D call uncertain. The CDR3 spans 15 residues. The germline V gene has CDR1 MGHRA and CDR2 YSYEKL. Between the trimmed V and J ends, which lost 0 bases and 5 bases, there was a span of 11 bases. The CDR3 sequence is CASSQDNLGHNEQFF. CDR3 bases: TGCGCCAGCAGCCAAGATAATTTGGGTCACAATGAGCAGTTCTTC.

The chain combines TRBV13 with TRBJ1-2; D is possibly TRBD1 (5 bases). CDR3 length equals 15 residues. The V and J ends lost 0 bases and 0 bases respectively, with 8 bases between them. The germline CDR1 and CDR2 sequences are PRHDT and FYEKMQ (reference sequence). The CDR3 spells CASSLGQGPNYGYTF. DNA of the CDR3: TGTGCCAGCAGCTTAGGGCAGGGACCTAACTATGGCTACACCTTC.

This chain uses TRBV5-6 with TRBJ2-5, with D maybe TRBD1 (6 bases). The DNA end is more similar to TRBJ2-7, so the J call may be wrong. CDR1 and CDR2 from the germline V gene are SGHDT and YYEEEE. This CDR3 has 14 residues. The CDR3 bases are TGTGCCAGCAGCTTGACAGGGAAAACCTACGAGCAGTACTTC. It specifies CASSLTGKTYEQYF.

The chain combines TRBV18 with TRBJ2-3; D is uncertain. This CDR3 has 16 amino acids. The V end lost 6 bases, the J end lost 0 bases, and 16 bases lay between the germline ends. Germline CDR1 KGHSH, CDR2 LQKENI. The CDR3 DNA reads TGTGCCAGCTCCATGAGATCCCTATCTAGCACAGATACGCAGTATTTT. Protein product: CASSMRSLSSTDTQYF.

The gene calls are TRBV7-9 and TRBJ2-7; 9 positions match TRBD2. The CDR3 contains 16 residues. Unmatched junction bases numbered 5, after V lost 0 bases and J lost 2 bases. In germline, CDR1 is SEHNR, CDR2 FQNEAQ (reference sequence). CDR3 residues: CASSLARTSDPYEQYF. The DNA for the CDR3 is TGTGCCAGCAGCTTAGCGAGGACTAGCGATCCCTACGAGCAGTACTTC.

The rearrangement uses TRBV5-4 and TRBJ1-6; tentative D call: TRBD1 (5 bases). Trimming removed 0 bases at V and 7 bases at J, with 17 bases between. Germline loops: CDR1 SGHNT, CDR2 YYREEE (reference sequence). This CDR3 comprises 17 residues. CDR3 amino acids: CASSLEGGQGVNSPLHF. The CDR3, as DNA: TGTGCCAGCAGCTTGGAGGGAGGGCAGGGAGTCAATTCACCCCTCCACTTT.

The gene calls are TRBV28 and TRBJ1-5; 8 bases are a match to TRBD1. This CDR3 comprises 16 residues. Unmatched junction bases numbered 5, after V lost 1 base and J lost 3 bases. Per the germline V gene, CDR1 is MDHEN and CDR2 is SYDVKM. Here the CDR3 DNA reads TGTGCCAGCAGTTTATTTGGACAGGGCACCAATCAGCCCCAGCATTTT. Its protein is CASSLFGQGTNQPQHF. Supplemented by reference TRBV28 and TRBJ1-5, the full variable domain reads DVKVTQSSRYLVKRTGEKVFLECVQDMDHENMFWYRQDPGLGLRLIYFSYDVKMKEKGDIPEGYSVSREKKERFSLILESASTNQTSMYLCASSLFGQGTNQPQHFGDGTRLSIL.

The chain has TRBV7-9 and TRBJ2-3; TRBD2 agrees at 9 bases. With V trimmed by 4 bases and J by 4 bases, 6 bases remained unmatched. Germline-derived CDR1 and CDR2 are SEHNR and FQNEAQ (reference sequence). The length of the CDR3 is 15 residues. CDR3 amino acids: CASSSGLARSDTQYF. CDR3 DNA: TGTGCCAGCAGCTCCGGACTAGCGAGGTCAGATACGCAGTATTTT. The variable domain in full, with the rest retrieved from reference TRBV7-9 and TRBJ2-3, is DTGVSQNPRHKITKRGQNVTFRCDPISEHNRLYWYRQTLGQGPEFLTYFQNEAQLEKSRLLSDRFSAERPKGSFSTLEIQRTEQGDSAMYLCASSSGLARSDTQYFGPGTRLTVL.

The rearrangement joins TRBV5-1 to TRBJ2-1; 7 nucleotides agree with TRBD1. Germline trimming cut 7 bases from V and 0 bases from J; bases unmatched to any gene: 16. The CDR3 extends over 18 amino acids. Per germline, CDR1 SGHRS and CDR2 YFSETQ. The CDR3 loop reads CASPPPGTALCSYNEQFF. DNA for the CDR3: TGCGCCAGCCCTCCGCCCGGGACAGCCTTATGCTCCTACAATGAGCAGTTCTTC.

The CDR3 here is CASSPPSGGQETQYF. The DNA for the CDR3 is TGTGCCAGCAGCCCCCCTAGCGGGGGGCAAGAGACCCAGTACTTC. The V and J genes are TRBV7-6 and TRBJ2-5; TRBD2 matches at 11 bases. The CDR3 is made up of 15 amino acids. V lost 5 bases and J lost 2; bases outside the gene matches: 4. Per germline, CDR1 SGHVS and CDR2 FNYEAQ.